One and the same sample provided the 10 T cell receptor beta chains below, sequenced in a study of PD-1 blockade in classical Hodgkin lymphoma. Clones were sequenced by immunoSEQ multiplex PCR, and TCRdb holds only the in-frame ones, with some missing. The table shows approximately 10,000 clones, with under 90% occurring only once. Specified time point: newly diagnosed, previously untreated cHL patient sample. Magnetic depletion of non-target cells from thawed PBMCs yielded purified CD8+ T cells. Sample: CD8+ T cells from blood. The receptors derive from a human donor with classical Hodgkin lymphoma.

The chain carries TRBV6-1 and TRBJ2-6; TRBD2 might be the D (5 bases). The V gene lost 3 bases and the J gene lost 0 bases, with 6 bases spanning the gap. The germline gives CDR1 MNHNS, CDR2 SASEGT. The CDR3 contains 15 residues. CDR3 sequence (DNA): TGTGCCAGCAGTGATGGGAGCTCTGGGGCCAACGTCCTGACTTTC. It is translated as CASSDGSSGANVLTF.

The chain employs TRBV5-1 and TRBJ2-7, with D possibly being TRBD1 or TRBD2 (5 bases each). From germline, CDR1 is SGHRS and CDR2 YFSETQ. The V and J ends lost 4 bases and 5 bases respectively, with 19 bases between them. The CDR3 is made up of 15 amino acids. CDR3 sequence reads: CASSAGGPTGHEQYF. CDR3 in DNA: TGCGCCAGCAGCGCTGGGGGACCAACCGGGCACGAGCAGTACTTC.

This chain uses TRBV6-5 with TRBJ2-7; 7 bases agree with TRBD1. Germline V gene sequence: CDR1 MNHEY, CDR2 SVGAGI. This CDR3 is 14 amino acids long. J was trimmed by 2 bases and V by 5 bases; bases with no gene match: 6. The CDR3 coding sequence is TGTGCCAGCAGTCGACAGGGTACGGCCTACGAGCAGTACTTC. It codes for CASSRQGTAYEQYF.

In this sample, this clone turned up a few times. The chain uses TRBV5-4 and TRBJ2-7; 8 nucleotides agree with TRBD2. The J segment lost 7 bases and the V segment lost 5 bases, leaving 14 bases of the junction unmatched. Germline V gene sequence: CDR1 SGHNT, CDR2 YYREEE (reference sequence). The CDR3 contains 15 residues. The CDR3 nucleotides read TGTGCCAGCAGTCGGGGGGGCAGGGAGGTCGAGGAGCAGTACTTC. This encodes CASSRGGREVEEQYF.

The V and J genes are TRBV6-1 and TRBJ1-2; D remains ambiguous. This CDR3 is 15 amino acids long. V was pared by 1 base and J by 0 bases, with 9 bases between. Germline-derived CDR1 and CDR2 are MNHNS and SASEGT. CDR3 in amino acids: CASSEGIQANYGYTF. The CDR3 DNA reads TGTGCCAGCAGTGAAGGGATCCAGGCTAACTATGGCTACACCTTC.

The J gene is TRBJ1-2, the V gene TRBV4-3; D is possibly TRBD1 (5 bases). Germline values: CDR1 LGHNA, CDR2 YSLEER. The CDR3 sequence is 16 residues long. Deletions cut 4 bases from V and 1 base from J, with 16 bases between. For the CDR3, the DNA is TGCGCCAGCAGCCGGCGACTGACAGCTAATAACTATGGCTACACCTTC. As protein: CASSRRLTANNYGYTF.

The V call is TRBV4-1, the J call TRBJ2-7; 9 nucleotides match TRBD1. Germline values: CDR1 MGHRA, CDR2 YSYEKL. V dropped 1 base and J dropped 5; count of bases not matched to a gene: 9. CDR3 length: 16 amino acids. The CDR3 protein is CASSQAKDRGIHEQYF. In DNA, the CDR3 is TGCGCCAGCAGCCAAGCCAAGGACAGGGGCATCCACGAGCAGTACTTC.

CDR3 amino acids: CASSNRLAGLGEQYF. Written as DNA, the CDR3 is TGTGCCAGCAGTAACAGACTAGCGGGGCTTGGGGAGCAGTACTTC. The chain uses TRBV27 and TRBJ2-7, with TRBD2 matching over 11 bases. There are 15 residues in the CDR3. V was pared by 5 bases and J by 7 bases, with 10 bases of the junction left unmatched. Germline V gene lookup returns CDR1 MNHEY and CDR2 SMNVEV (reference sequence).

The rearrangement links TRBV19 to TRBJ1-2; TRBD1 aligns across 9 bases. CDR1 and CDR2 (germline): LNHDA, SQIVND (reference sequence). V dropped 7 bases and J dropped 4; count of bases not matched to a gene: 1. This CDR3 is 12 amino acids long. In DNA, the CDR3 is TGTGCCAGTAAACAGGGGGCCTATGGCTACACCTTC. This codes for CASKQGAYGYTF.

The chain joins TRBV5-8 to TRBJ2-7, with TRBD1 matching 8 bases. Germline CDR1 SGHTS, CDR2 YDEGEE. V lost 4 bases, J lost 1 base, and 7 bases stayed unmatched. The CDR3 length is 15 residues. CDR3 protein: CASSTETGVSYEQYF. Here the CDR3 DNA reads TGTGCCAGCAGCACGGAGACAGGGGTATCCTACGAGCAGTACTTC. The complete variable domain, with remaining parts taken from reference TRBV5-8 and TRBJ2-7, reads EAGVTQSPTHLIKTRGQQATLRCSPISGHTSVYWYQQALGLGLQFLLWYDEGEERNRGNFPPRFSGRQFPNYSSELNVNALELEDSALYLCASSTETGVSYEQYFGPGTRLTVT.